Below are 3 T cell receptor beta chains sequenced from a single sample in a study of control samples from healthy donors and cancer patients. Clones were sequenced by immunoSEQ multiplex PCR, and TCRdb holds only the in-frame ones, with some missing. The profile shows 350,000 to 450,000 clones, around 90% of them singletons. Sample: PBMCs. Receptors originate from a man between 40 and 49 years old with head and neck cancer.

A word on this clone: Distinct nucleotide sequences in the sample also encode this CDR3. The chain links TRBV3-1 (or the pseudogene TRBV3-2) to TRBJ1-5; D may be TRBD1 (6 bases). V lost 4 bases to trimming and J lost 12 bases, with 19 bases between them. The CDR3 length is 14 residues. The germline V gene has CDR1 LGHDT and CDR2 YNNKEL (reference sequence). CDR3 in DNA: TGTGCCAGCAGCCTAAATAAGGGAGGGGGGCGCCAGCATTTT. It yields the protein CASSLNKGGGRQHF.

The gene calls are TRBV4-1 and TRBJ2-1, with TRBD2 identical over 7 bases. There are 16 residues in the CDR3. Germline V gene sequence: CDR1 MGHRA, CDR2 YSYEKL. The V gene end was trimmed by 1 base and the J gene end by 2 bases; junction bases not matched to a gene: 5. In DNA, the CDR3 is TGCGCCAGCAGCCAAGCTAGCGGAGCTACCTACAATGAGCAGTTCTTC. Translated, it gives CASSQASGATYNEQFF.

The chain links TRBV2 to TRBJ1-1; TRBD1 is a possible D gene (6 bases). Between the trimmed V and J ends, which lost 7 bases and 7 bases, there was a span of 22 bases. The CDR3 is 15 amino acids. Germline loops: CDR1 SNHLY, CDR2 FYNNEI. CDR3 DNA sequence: TGTGCCAGCAAAAGGTTGGCGGGGTGGACAGTTGAAGCTTTCTTT. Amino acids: CASKRLAGWTVEAFF.